The 20 T cell receptor beta chains below were found in one sample sequenced in a study of T cell responses to AZD1222 COVID-19 vaccine. Here immunoSEQ multiplex PCR was the method, and the copy in TCRdb shows in-frame clones only, minus some. This repertoire shows some 110,000 clones, approximately 90% found once; its top ten account for around 20%. The sequences come from peripheral blood, collected on day 0 of AZD1222 vaccination. The receptors derive from an adult in good health.

The gene calls are TRBV12-3 or TRBV12-4 and TRBJ2-1; D uncertain. The germline V and J ends were trimmed by 8 bases and 1 base, with 9 bases remaining between them. CDR3 length: 13 amino acids. The CDR3, as DNA: TGTGCCAGCGGCTTGGGTTCCTACAATGAGCAGTTCTTC. It specifies CASGLGSYNEQFF.

The chain has TRBV6-5 and TRBJ2-1; 9 bases are a match to TRBD1. V trimming: 6 bases; J trimming: 4 bases; junction bases outside the gene matches: 4. Germline V gene data show CDR1 as MNHEY and CDR2 as SVGAGI. The CDR3 has 14 amino acids. Here the CDR3 reads CASSRTGEYNEQFF. Written as DNA, the CDR3 is TGTGCCAGCAGCCGGACAGGGGAGTACAATGAGCAGTTCTTC.

The chain is built from TRBV6-2 or TRBV6-3 and TRBJ2-1; possibly TRBD1 or TRBD2 for D (6 bases each). Deletions cut 6 bases from V and 0 bases from J, with 18 bases between. Germline CDR1 MNHEY, CDR2 SVGEGT. The CDR3 consists of 17 residues. The chain's CDR3 is CASSNVWGAGSYNEQFF. CDR3 sequence (DNA): TGTGCCAGCAGCAACGTGTGGGGGGCCGGCTCCTACAATGAGCAGTTCTTC.

The chain couples TRBV7-2 to TRBJ1-1; 7 bases fit TRBD1. This CDR3 has 14 amino acids. The germline gives CDR1 SGHTA, CDR2 FQGNSA. Trimming removed 4 bases from V and 6 bases from J; junction bases left unmatched: 8. CDR3 residues: CASSSGQWVAEAFF. CDR3 nucleotides: TGTGCCAGCAGCTCGGGACAGTGGGTCGCTGAAGCTTTCTTT.

This clone has only one observation. The chain carries TRBV5-1 and TRBJ2-5, with 9 bases aligning to TRBD1. Per germline, CDR1 SGHRS and CDR2 YFSETQ. V shed 4 bases and J 2 bases; nucleotides not matched to a gene: 9. There are 16 residues in the CDR3. The CDR3 DNA sequence: TGCGCCAGCAGCCTAGGACCGGGACAGGGACAAGAGACCCAGTACTTC. Residues: CASSLGPGQGQETQYF.

This sequence joins TRBV4-2 and TRBJ2-1, with D tentatively TRBD2 (6 bases). Germline CDR1 is LGHNA and CDR2 is YNFKEQ. V shed 1 base and J shed 7 bases, with 14 bases lying between them. The CDR3 is made up of 15 amino acids. CDR3 loop: CASSQGHPGRNEQFF. The CDR3 DNA is TGTGCCAGCAGCCAAGGACATCCAGGGAGGAATGAGCAGTTCTTC.

V gene TRBV7-6 combines with J gene TRBJ2-1; D may match TRBD1 or TRBD2 (6 bases each). The CDR3 extends over 20 amino acids. Trimming left V 2 bases short and J 6 bases short, with 29 bases between. CDR1 and CDR2 from the germline V gene are SGHVS and FNYEAQ. The CDR3 reads CASSLNPPSTEGGARNEQFF. The CDR3 coding sequence is TGTGCCAGCAGCTTAAATCCCCCTTCTACGGAGGGGGGAGCCCGCAATGAGCAGTTCTTC.

V and J are TRBV19 and TRBJ1-5; D not certain. This CDR3 is 12 amino acids long. Per germline, CDR1 LNHDA and CDR2 SQIVND (reference sequence). V was pared by 4 bases and J by 7 bases, with 8 bases between. This CDR3 reads CASSTQWQPQHF. The DNA of the CDR3 is TGTGCCAGTAGTACCCAGTGGCAGCCCCAGCATTTT. The full variable domain, rest sourced from reference TRBV19 and TRBJ1-5, is DGGITQSPKYLFRKEGQNVTLSCEQNLNHDAMYWYRQDPGQGLRLIYYSQIVNDFQKGDIAEGYSVSREKKESFPLTVTSAQKNPTAFYLCASSTQWQPQHFGDGTRLSIL.

V usage is TRBV10-1 and J usage is TRBJ2-3, with D tentatively TRBD1 or TRBD2 (6 bases each). The germline gives CDR1 WNHNN, CDR2 SYGVQD (reference sequence). The V gene lost 3 bases and the J gene lost 4 bases, with 11 bases spanning the gap. CDR3 size: 14 residues. Here the CDR3 reads CASSDSGEADTQYF. The CDR3 bases are TGCGCCAGCAGTGATTCAGGGGAGGCAGATACGCAGTATTTT.

As to this clone: The conserved phenylalanine or tryptophan is not found at the CDR3 terminus, so this likely reflects a read error. The chain joins TRBV11-2 to TRBJ1-6, with no clear D. The length of the CDR3 is 16 residues. V was shortened by 6 bases and J by 8 bases, with 20 bases between the two germline ends. Germline CDR1 is SGHAT and CDR2 is FQNNGV. CDR3 in amino acids: CASRPNAALGYSPLHL. The CDR3 region has the DNA TGTGCCAGCAGACCTAACGCGGCTTTAGGATATTCACCCCTCCACCTT.

This clone was recorded once. The chain links TRBV7-9 to TRBJ2-6; D call uncertain. V shed 1 base and J shed 1 base, with 5 bases lying between them. The CDR3 consists of 15 residues. Germline CDR1 is SEHNR and CDR2 is FQNEAQ (reference sequence). In DNA form, the CDR3 reads TGTGCCAGCAGCTTAGGGCCGTCTGGGGCCAACGTCCTGACTTTC. Its protein is CASSLGPSGANVLTF.

The chain has TRBV7-2 and TRBJ2-3; D not resolved. V was shortened by 5 bases and J by 6 bases, with 12 bases between the two germline ends. This CDR3 region has 13 residues. Germline assignment: CDR1 SGHTA and CDR2 FQGNSA. In DNA, the CDR3 is TGTGCCAGCAGCGCCATGAATGGGGATACGCAGTATTTT. Translated, it gives CASSAMNGDTQYF.

The CDR3 nucleotides are TGTGCCAGCAGGGGCGAGGGGGGCACTGAAGCTTTCTTT. It yields the protein CASRGEGGTEAFF. The V call is TRBV12-3 or TRBV12-4, the J call TRBJ1-1, with D possibly matching TRBD1 (6 bases). V was cut by 6 bases and J by 4 bases, with 12 bases left in between. This CDR3 has 13 amino acids.

This chain joins TRBV9 and TRBJ2-1; 11 bases line up with TRBD2. CDR3 length: 16 residues. In germline, CDR1 is SGDLS, CDR2 YYNGEE. V trimming: 5 bases; J trimming: 4 bases; junction bases outside the gene matches: 8. CDR3 region: CASSQLLAGGYNEQFF. The CDR3 bases are TGTGCCAGCAGTCAGCTTCTAGCGGGGGGATACAATGAGCAGTTCTTC.

The chain joins TRBV9 to TRBJ1-5; D is uncertain. V lost 3 bases and J lost 9, with 7 bases in between. CDR3 length: 11 amino acids. Germline V lookup: CDR1 SGDLS, CDR2 YYNGEE. The chain's CDR3 is CASSAVGPQHF. The CDR3 DNA reads as TGTGCCAGCAGCGCCGTGGGGCCCCAGCATTTT.

The rearrangement uses TRBV2 and TRBJ1-2, with 7 bases that match TRBD1. The CDR3 consists of 14 residues. The germline gives CDR1 SNHLY, CDR2 FYNNEI. J was trimmed by 4 bases and V by 4 bases; bases with no gene match: 6. The CDR3, as DNA: TGTGCCAGCAGTGGGAGCCAGGGGGGCTATGGCTACACCTTC. Its protein product is CASSGSQGGYGYTF.

The chain carries TRBV29-1 and TRBJ2-3; either TRBD1 or TRBD2 may fit D (6 bases each). The V end was cut by 1 base, the J end by 9 bases, with 17 bases between. The germline CDR1 and CDR2 sequences are SQVTM and ANQGSEA. The CDR3 runs to 14 residues. The CDR3 DNA sequence: TGCAGCGTTGAAGGAGTGGGGGGCCGGGGAACGCAGTATTTT. Its protein product is CSVEGVGGRGTQYF.

V is TRBV6-5 and J is TRBJ2-7; 7 bases are a match to TRBD1. Trimming at V came to 6 bases and at J to 6 bases, leaving 11 bases not matched to a gene. Per germline, CDR1 MNHEY and CDR2 SVGAGI. The CDR3 covers 14 residues. CDR3 residues: CASRRDSLMGEQYF. The CDR3 bases are TGTGCCAGCAGAAGGGACAGCCTGATGGGCGAGCAGTACTTC.

This chain links TRBV30 with TRBJ2-1; TRBD2 agrees at 7 bases. The ends lost 4 bases at V and 8 bases at J; junction bases unmatched: 11. The CDR3 spans 14 residues. In germline, CDR1 is GTSNPN, CDR2 SVGIG (reference sequence). The DNA for the CDR3 is TGTGCCTGGAACATAGCGGGTCTTTCCTATGAGCAGTTCTTC. This gives the protein CAWNIAGLSYEQFF.

The J gene is TRBJ1-4, the V gene TRBV5-1, with D perhaps TRBD1 (6 bases). Germline V gene data show CDR1 as SGHRS and CDR2 as YFSETQ. Trimming pared 1 base from V and 2 bases from J, leaving 9 bases between. The CDR3 has 15 amino acids. The CDR3 coding sequence is TGCGCCAGCAGCTTGAGGGGGAGCACTAATGAAAAACTGTTTTTT. Its protein is CASSLRGSTNEKLFF.